Shown below are 24 T cell receptor beta chains from a single sample sequenced in a study of OX40 agonist ivuxolimab in advanced cancers. TCRdb keeps only in-frame clones here, not all; method: immunoSEQ multiplex PCR. The sample has 57,000 or so clones; roughly nine tenths are singletons. The source material was CD4+ or CD8+ T cells sorted from blood, sampled in a trial of the OX40 agonist ivuxolimab. All receptors derive from an adult with an advanced solid tumor such as melanoma, head and neck, liver or kidney cancer.

V gene TRBV6-1 combines with J gene TRBJ2-3, with 7 bases identical to TRBD2. The CDR3 loop spans 13 amino acids. The ends lost 6 bases at V and 3 bases at J; junction bases unmatched: 3. Germline CDR1 is MNHNS and CDR2 is SASEGT. CDR3 residues: CASSWGGTDTQYF. The DNA for the CDR3 is TGTGCCAGCAGCTGGGGGGGGACAGATACGCAGTATTTT.

The chain links TRBV4-3 to TRBJ2-3; possibly TRBD2 for D (7 bases). The germline gives CDR1 LGHNA, CDR2 YSLEER. This CDR3 is built from 15 residues. V was clipped by 4 bases and J by 5 bases, with 16 bases between them. The CDR3 loop is CASSPRRGGEDTQYF. CDR3 nucleotide sequence: TGCGCCAGCAGCCCCCGGCGAGGGGGGGAAGATACGCAGTATTTT.

This chain joins TRBV28 and TRBJ2-5, with TRBD2 identical over 8 bases. The CDR3 contains 15 residues. Unmatched junction bases numbered 5, after V lost 3 bases and J lost 2 bases. Germline V gives CDR1 MDHEN, CDR2 SYDVKM. The CDR3 is CASSLAGGLQETQYF. CDR3 nucleotides: TGTGCCAGCAGTTTGGCGGGGGGCCTACAAGAGACCCAGTACTTC.

The chain is built from TRBV28 and TRBJ2-6; the D gene is possibly TRBD2 (5 bases). V was trimmed by 5 bases and J by 1 base, leaving 12 bases between them. CDR1 and CDR2 (germline): MDHEN, SYDVKM. The CDR3 has 16 amino acids. CDR3 in amino acids: CASSPIEGSGANVLTF. In DNA form, the CDR3 reads TGTGCCAGCAGTCCCATTGAGGGTTCTGGGGCCAACGTCCTGACTTTC.

This chain links TRBV7-9 with TRBJ2-6, with D possibly matching TRBD2 (6 bases). CDR1 is SEHNR, CDR2 FQNEAQ, per germline (reference sequence). The V and J ends lost 2 bases and 9 bases respectively, with 20 bases between them. This CDR3 is built from 17 residues. CDR3 residues: CASSLRVGIAEGNVLTF. The CDR3 region has the DNA TGTGCCAGCAGCTTACGGGTGGGGATAGCGGAAGGCAACGTCCTGACTTTC.

V usage is TRBV5-4 and J usage is TRBJ1-6, with D possibly matching TRBD1 (5 bases). The CDR3 sequence is 12 residues long. Germline lookup yields CDR1 SGHNT and CDR2 YYREEE (reference sequence). The ends were cut back, 7 bases at V and 8 bases at J, with 10 bases in the middle. The CDR3 loop is CASATQDSPLHF. The DNA for the CDR3 is TGTGCCAGCGCTACACAGGATTCACCCCTCCACTTT.

The chain combines TRBV6-1 with TRBJ1-4; no reliable D call. Germline CDR1 MNHNS, CDR2 SASEGT. CDR3 length equals 13 residues. The V end was cut by 6 bases, the J end by 0 bases, with 5 bases between. In DNA form, the CDR3 reads TGTGCCAGCAGCCAGGCAACTAATGAAAAACTGTTTTTT. Its translation: CASSQATNEKLFF.

The rearrangement joins TRBV9 to TRBJ1-2, with 11 bases lining up with TRBD1. The germline CDR1 and CDR2 sequences are SGDLS and YYNGEE. Unmatched junction bases numbered 5, after V lost 3 bases and J lost 7 bases. This CDR3 is 14 amino acids long. The CDR3 sequence is CASSAGQGAIGYTF. CDR3 DNA sequence: TGTGCCAGCAGCGCCGGACAGGGGGCTATTGGCTACACCTTC.

This chain joins TRBV4-1 and TRBJ2-7, with 11 nucleotides matching TRBD2. CDR1 is MGHRA, CDR2 YSYEKL, per germline. CDR3 length: 14 amino acids. Trimming took 3 bases from V and 12 from J; bases not matched to a gene: 10. In DNA form, the CDR3 reads TGCGCCAGCAGCCAGACTAGCGGGACCTATCCGCGGTACTTC. Residues: CASSQTSGTYPRYF.

In this sample, this clone turned up a few times. V usage is TRBV7-2 and J usage is TRBJ1-6; D perhaps matches TRBD1 (6 bases). V lost 5 bases to trimming and J lost 0 bases, with 11 bases between them. CDR3 length: 16 amino acids. Per the germline V gene, CDR1 is SGHTA and CDR2 is FQGNSA. The CDR3 region is CASSKTGSSYNSPLHF. Written as DNA, the CDR3 is TGTGCCAGCAGCAAAACAGGGAGCTCCTATAATTCACCCCTCCACTTT.

This clone was seen once. This rearrangement joins TRBV10-3 to TRBJ1-2; possibly TRBD1 for D (5 bases). The CDR3 spans 12 residues. Trimming cost V 7 bases and J 2 bases, with 8 bases left between them. Germline lookup yields CDR1 ENHRY and CDR2 SYGVKD. CDR3 in DNA: TGTGCCATCAAGGGACGAAACTATGGCTACACCTTC. This encodes CAIKGRNYGYTF.

The gene calls are TRBV5-4 and TRBJ1-3; D is unclear. CDR3 length: 14 amino acids. Germline values: CDR1 SGHNT, CDR2 YYREEE (reference sequence). Trimming took 4 bases from V and 7 from J, leaving 15 bases between them. The CDR3 DNA reads as TGTGCCAGCAGCCGCGGCGCTGGAACCAACACCATATATTTT. The encoded protein is CASSRGAGTNTIYF.

The chain combines TRBV6-5 with TRBJ2-7, with a possible D match to TRBD2 (5 bases). Germline-derived CDR1 and CDR2 are MNHEY and SVGAGI. The CDR3 is 12 amino acids. Trimming took off 6 bases at V and 5 bases at J, with 11 bases between the two ends. CDR3: CASRLNGDEQYF. CDR3 nucleotide sequence: TGTGCCAGCAGGCTCAACGGGGACGAGCAGTACTTC.

This sequence joins TRBV12-5 and TRBJ1-1, with unresolved D. The CDR3 has 15 residues. Germline lookup yields CDR1 LGHNT and CDR2 FRNRAP. V lost 2 bases, J lost 2 bases, and 12 bases lay in between. The CDR3 sequence is CASGLLVSANTEAFF. CDR3 coding DNA: TGTGCTAGTGGTTTGTTGGTCTCGGCCAACACTGAAGCTTTCTTT.

The rearrangement joins TRBV6-4 to TRBJ1-5, with a tentative D call TRBD1 (5 bases). This CDR3 is 13 amino acids long. Germline CDR1 and CDR2: MRHNA and SNTAGT. Trimming left V 3 bases short and J 6 bases short, with 9 bases between. The DNA of the CDR3 is TGTGCCAGCAGTGAGCAAACAGGTCAGCCCCAGCATTTT. This sequence encodes CASSEQTGQPQHF.

This rearrangement joins TRBV7-2 to TRBJ2-3; 10 bases are shared with TRBD2. The CDR3 has 15 amino acids. CDR1 and CDR2 from the germline V gene are SGHTA and FQGNSA. With V trimmed by 1 base and J by 10 bases, 8 bases remained unmatched. The CDR3 region is CASSLVTAGGPAQYF. CDR3 in DNA: TGTGCCAGCAGCTTAGTTACAGCGGGGGGGCCGGCGCAGTATTTT.

The gene calls are TRBV11-2 and TRBJ1-1; maybe TRBD1 (6 bases). This CDR3 contains 13 residues. Germline V gene lookup returns CDR1 SGHAT and CDR2 FQNNGV. Trimming removed 8 bases from V and 1 base from J, with 11 bases in between. CDR3 amino acids: CASRGAGNTEAFF. DNA of the CDR3: TGTGCCAGCCGGGGGGCGGGGAACACTGAAGCTTTCTTT. Drawing the rest from reference TRBV11-2 and TRBJ1-1, the complete variable domain is EAGVAQSPRYKIIEKRQSVAFWCNPISGHATLYWYQQILGQGPKLLIQFQNNGVVDDSQLPKDRFSAERLKGVDSTLKIQPAKLEDSAVYLCASRGAGNTEAFFGQGTRLTVV.

The table lists this clone with a count of one. This sequence joins TRBV6-1 and TRBJ1-1; D remains ambiguous. This CDR3 comprises 14 residues. Per the germline V gene, CDR1 is MNHNS and CDR2 is SASEGT. V dropped 4 bases and J dropped 4 bases, with 13 bases sitting between them. CDR3 loop: CASSAGRQATEAFF. Written as DNA, the CDR3 is TGTGCCAGCAGTGCGGGTCGGCAGGCCACTGAAGCTTTCTTT.

J is TRBJ2-2 and V is TRBV7-9; weak D call: TRBD1 (5 bases). Trimming removed 7 bases from V and 5 bases from J, with 17 bases in between. CDR1 is SEHNR, CDR2 FQNEAQ, per germline (reference sequence). CDR3 size: 15 residues. This CDR3 is CASMLSRVETGELFF. The DNA of the CDR3 is TGTGCCAGCATGCTCAGCAGGGTTGAGACCGGGGAGCTGTTTTTT.

This chain uses TRBV4-3 with TRBJ1-2; D remains ambiguous. The CDR3 totals 15 residues. Between the trimmed V and J ends, which lost 0 bases and 7 bases, there was a span of 15 bases. Germline V gives CDR1 LGHNA, CDR2 YSLEER. CDR3 in DNA: TGCGCCAGCAGCCAAGATCGGGTTGGGAAGTTTGGCTACACCTTC. Translating gives CASSQDRVGKFGYTF.

The chain recombines TRBV5-1 with TRBJ1-6; 7 nucleotides agree with TRBD1. The CDR3 extends over 14 amino acids. J was trimmed by 7 bases and V by 4 bases; bases with no gene match: 5. CDR1 and CDR2 (germline): SGHRS, YFSETQ. Written as DNA, the CDR3 is TGCGCCAGCAGCCGACAGGGAGGGAATTCACCCCTCCACTTT. Translating gives CASSRQGGNSPLHF.

This clone appeared a single time. V and J are TRBV18 and TRBJ2-2; D gene unclear. Trimming stripped 6 bases from V and 4 bases from J, with 9 bases between. The CDR3 consists of 13 residues. The germline V gene encodes CDR1 KGHSH and CDR2 LQKENI. The CDR3 DNA is TGTGCCAGCTCCTTAGTGAGCACCGGGGAGCTGTTTTTT. Its protein is CASSLVSTGELFF.

This CDR3 reads CASSPTGGYSPLHF. The CDR3 nucleotides read TGTGCCAGTAGTCCGACAGGGGGTTACTCACCCCTCCACTTT. The genes are TRBV19 and TRBJ1-6, with 9 bases fitting TRBD1. CDR1 is LNHDA and CDR2 is SQIVND in the germline V gene (reference sequence). Trimming at V came to 5 bases and at J to 10 bases, leaving 6 bases not matched to a gene. The CDR3 length is 14 residues.

The chain is built from TRBV7-3 and TRBJ2-5; D remains unclear. The germline V and J ends were trimmed by 5 bases and 3 bases, with 10 bases remaining between them. Germline CDR1 and CDR2: SGHTA and FQGTGA. This CDR3 region has 13 residues. As DNA, the CDR3 is TGTGCCAGCAGCACCGACCCCGAAGAGACCCAGTACTTC. Residues: CASSTDPEETQYF. The whole variable domain, filled in from reference TRBV7-3 and TRBJ2-5, reads GAGVSQTPSNKVTEKGKYVELRCDPISGHTALYWYRQSLGQGPEFLIYFQGTGAADDSGLPNDRFFAVRPEGSVSTLKIQRTERGDSAVYLCASSTDPEETQYFGPGTRLLVL.